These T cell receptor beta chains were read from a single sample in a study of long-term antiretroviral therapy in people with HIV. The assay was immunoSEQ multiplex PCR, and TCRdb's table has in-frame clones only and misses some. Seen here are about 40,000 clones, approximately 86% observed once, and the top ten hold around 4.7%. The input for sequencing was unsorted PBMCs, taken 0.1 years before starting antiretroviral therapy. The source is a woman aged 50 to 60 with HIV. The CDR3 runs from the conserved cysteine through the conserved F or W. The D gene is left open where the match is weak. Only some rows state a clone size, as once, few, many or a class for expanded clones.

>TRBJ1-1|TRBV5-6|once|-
TGTGCCAGCAGCTTCCGAGAGGGGACTGAAGCTTTCTTT
CASSFREGTEAFF
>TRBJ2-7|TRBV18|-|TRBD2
TGTGCCAGGGGGGACCTCGGGACTAGCGGGGGAGGGTACGAGCAGTACTTC
CARGDLGTSGGGYEQYF
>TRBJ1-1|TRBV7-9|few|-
TGTGCCAGCAGCTCACACGAATGGGGCGGCATGAACACTGAAGCTTTCTTT
CASSSHEWGGMNTEAFF
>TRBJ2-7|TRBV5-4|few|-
TGTGCCAGCAGCTTGGAAGGGTACGAGCAGTACTTC
CASSLEGYEQYF
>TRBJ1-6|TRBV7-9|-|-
TGTGCCAGCAGATCGGGGGAGGGCTCCTATAATTCACCCCTCCACTTT
CASRSGEGSYNSPLHF
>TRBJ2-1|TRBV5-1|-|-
TGCGCCAGCAGCTTGGACGGCGGGGATTCCTACAATGAGCAGTTCTTC
CASSLDGGDSYNEQFF
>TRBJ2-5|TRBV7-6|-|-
TGTGCCAGCAGCTTACCAGCCGAGACCCAGTACTTC
CASSLPAETQYF
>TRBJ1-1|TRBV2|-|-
TGTGCCAGTCCCCCGGGACAAACTTTCTTT
CASPPGQTFF
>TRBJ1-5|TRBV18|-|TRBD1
TGTGCCAGCTCACCCGGACAGGGGAATCAGCCCCAGCATTTT
CASSPGQGNQPQHF
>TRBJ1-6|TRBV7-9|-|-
TGTGCCAGCAGCGCTACCCGGGGGGGGATCTATAATTCACCCCTCCACTTT
CASSATRGGIYNSPLHF
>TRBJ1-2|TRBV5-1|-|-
TGCGCCAGCAGCTTAGTATCGGGGGAGGATGGCTACACCTTC
CASSLVSGEDGYTF
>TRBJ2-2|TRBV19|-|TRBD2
TGTGCCAGTGGAGGGAGGGACTTGGAGCTGTTTTTT
CASGGRDLELFF
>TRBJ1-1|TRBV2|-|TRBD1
TGTGCCAGCAGTGTAAGGGGACAGGGCTGGACTGAAGCTTTCTTT
CASSVRGQGWTEAFF
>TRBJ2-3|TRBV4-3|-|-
TGCGCCAGCAGCGCCTCGGGCCCCACAGATACGCAGTATTTT
CASSASGPTDTQYF
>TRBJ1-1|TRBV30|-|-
TGTGCCTGGAGTGTTAAGGGGATTACTGAAGCTTTCTTT
CAWSVKGITEAFF
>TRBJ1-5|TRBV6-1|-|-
TGTGCCAGCATGTCAGGCGTGAGCAATCAGCCCCAGCATTTT
CASMSGVSNQPQHF
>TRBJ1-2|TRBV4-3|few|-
TGCGCCAGCAGCCAAGATGCCCCTTCGGTAGGCTACACCTTC
CASSQDAPSVGYTF
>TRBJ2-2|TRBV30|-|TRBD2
TGTGCCTCCAGCCCCCTAGCGGGGGAACACACCGGGGAGCTGTTTTTT
CASSPLAGEHTGELFF
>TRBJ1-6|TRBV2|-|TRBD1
TGTGCCAGCAGTCGACAGGGTATGGATAATTCACCCCTCCACTTT
CASSRQGMDNSPLHF
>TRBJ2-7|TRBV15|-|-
TGTGCCACCAGCAGTGAAAGGGAGCAGTACTTC
CATSSEREQYF
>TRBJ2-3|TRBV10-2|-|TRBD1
TGCGCCAGCAGTTCCGGGACAGGGGGGTCAGATACGCAGTATTTT
CASSSGTGGSDTQYF
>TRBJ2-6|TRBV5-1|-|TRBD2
TGCGCCAGCAGCAAGGCGGGGGAATCTGGGGCCAACGTCCTGACTTTC
CASSKAGESGANVLTF
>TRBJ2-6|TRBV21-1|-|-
TGTGCCAGCAGCAAAGACTTGGGGATCTCTGGGGCCAACGTCCTGACTTTC
CASSKDLGISGANVLTF
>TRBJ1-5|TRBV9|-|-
TGTGCCAGCAGCGCGGCGACAGGATCGGGTCAGCCCCAGCATTTT
CASSAATGSGQPQHF
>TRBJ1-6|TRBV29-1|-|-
TGCAGCGTTGCGTCGACAGATAATTCACCCCTCCACTTT
CSVASTDNSPLHF
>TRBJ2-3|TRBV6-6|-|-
TGTGCCAGCAGTTTGATGGGGGCGAGCACAGATACGCAGTATTTT
CASSLMGASTDTQYF
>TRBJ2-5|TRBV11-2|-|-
TGTGCCAGCAGCCAAGGGGGGACTGGCCCCCAAGAGACCCAGTACTTC
CASSQGGTGPQETQYF
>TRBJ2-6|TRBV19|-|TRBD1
TGTGCCAGTAGTTCACAGGGGCGCGCCTCCTCTGGGGCCAACGTCCTGACTTTC
CASSSQGRASSGANVLTF
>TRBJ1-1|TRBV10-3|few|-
TGTGCCATCAGTGTGGGCAGCAGGAACACTGAAGCTTTCTTT
CAISVGSRNTEAFF
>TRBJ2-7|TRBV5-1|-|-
TGCGCCAGCAGCTTAGAGCTCAGGGGGGACTACGAGCAGTACTTC
CASSLELRGDYEQYF
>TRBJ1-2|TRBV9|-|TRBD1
TGTGCCAGCAGCCCGAGGACCAGGGGGCTCTATGGCTACACCTTC
CASSPRTRGLYGYTF
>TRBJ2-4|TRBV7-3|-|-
TGTGCCAGCAGCTTCCTTCGGACGGACCGAAATCTAGCCAAAAACATTCAGTACTTC
CASSFLRTDRNLAKNIQYF
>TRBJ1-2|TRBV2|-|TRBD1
TGTGCCAGCAGGGCCAGGGACAGCGGAGGCTACACCTTC
CASRARDSGGYTF
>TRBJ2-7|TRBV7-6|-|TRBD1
TGTGCCAGTGGACAGGGAAGGGACTACGAGCAGTACTTC
CASGQGRDYEQYF
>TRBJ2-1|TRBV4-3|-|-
TGCGCCAGCAGCCAAGATGGGGGGGGGCCCTACAATGAGCAGTTCTTC
CASSQDGGGPYNEQFF
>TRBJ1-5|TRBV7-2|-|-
TGTGCCAGCAGCCTCAGGACAGGCAATCAGCCCCAGCATTTT
CASSLRTGNQPQHF
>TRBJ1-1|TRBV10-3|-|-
TGTGCCATCAGTGAGTCGGGAATGGGCGCTGAAGCTTTCTTT
CAISESGMGAEAFF
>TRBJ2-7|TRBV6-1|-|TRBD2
TGTGCCAGCAGTGGTCGCGGGGGGCACTCCTACGAGCAGTACTTC
CASSGRGGHSYEQYF
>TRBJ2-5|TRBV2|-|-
TGTGCCAGCAGTCCGGGACCCGGGGAGACCCAGTACTTC
CASSPGPGETQYF
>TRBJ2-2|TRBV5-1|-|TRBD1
TGCGCCACCCAAAGAGAGGGGGCCGTATCCGGGGAGCTGTTTTTT
CATQREGAVSGELFF
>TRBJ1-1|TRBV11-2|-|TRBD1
TGTGCCAGCAGCCCAGGGGACAGGGAGGTGGCGGAAGCTTTCTTT
CASSPGDREVAEAFF
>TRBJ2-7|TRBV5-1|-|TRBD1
TGCGCCAGCAGCGGACAGGCGAGCTCCTACGAGCAGTACTTC
CASSGQASSYEQYF
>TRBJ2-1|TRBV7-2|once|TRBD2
TGTGCCAGCAGCACGCGGGGGGCCGGTGAGCAGTTCTTC
CASSTRGAGEQFF
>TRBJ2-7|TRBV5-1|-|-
TGCGCCAGCAGCCCGACTGCGCCACAGGGCGAGCAGTACTTC
CASSPTAPQGEQYF
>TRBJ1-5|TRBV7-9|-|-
TGTGCCAGCAGCTCTGACAGTTCCAATCAGCCCCAGCATTTT
CASSSDSSNQPQHF
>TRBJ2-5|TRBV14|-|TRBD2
TGTGCCAGCAGCCCCCTAGCGGGACGCCGCCAAGAGACCCAGTACTTC
CASSPLAGRRQETQYF
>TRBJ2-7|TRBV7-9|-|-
TGTGCCAGCAGCGAGAATTTCTACGAGCAGTACTTC
CASSENFYEQYF
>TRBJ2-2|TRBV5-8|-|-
TGTGCCAGCAGCTTGGACCCGGGGGTGGGCACCGGGGAGCTGTTTTTT
CASSLDPGVGTGELFF
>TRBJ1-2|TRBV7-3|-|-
TGTGCCAGCAGCCCCCTTGGGGGACCTTATGGCTACACCTTC
CASSPLGGPYGYTF
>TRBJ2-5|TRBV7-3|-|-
TGTGCCAGCAGCTTATACGGGGGTCCGGAGACCCAGTACTTC
CASSLYGGPETQYF
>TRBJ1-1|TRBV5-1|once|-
TGCGCCAGCAGCTTGATTGGGCAGGGGAACACTGAAGCTTTCTTT
CASSLIGQGNTEAFF
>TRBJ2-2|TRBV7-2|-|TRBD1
TGTGCCAGCAGCACGTACAGGGGGCTTGACACCGGGGAGCTGTTTTTT
CASSTYRGLDTGELFF
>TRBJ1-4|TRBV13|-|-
TGTGCCAGCAGCTTCGCAGACGGCCCAACTAATGAAAAACTGTTTTTT
CASSFADGPTNEKLFF
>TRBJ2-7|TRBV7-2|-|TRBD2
TGTGCCAGCAGCTTAGCGCTCACTAGCGGCTACGAGCAGTACTTC
CASSLALTSGYEQYF